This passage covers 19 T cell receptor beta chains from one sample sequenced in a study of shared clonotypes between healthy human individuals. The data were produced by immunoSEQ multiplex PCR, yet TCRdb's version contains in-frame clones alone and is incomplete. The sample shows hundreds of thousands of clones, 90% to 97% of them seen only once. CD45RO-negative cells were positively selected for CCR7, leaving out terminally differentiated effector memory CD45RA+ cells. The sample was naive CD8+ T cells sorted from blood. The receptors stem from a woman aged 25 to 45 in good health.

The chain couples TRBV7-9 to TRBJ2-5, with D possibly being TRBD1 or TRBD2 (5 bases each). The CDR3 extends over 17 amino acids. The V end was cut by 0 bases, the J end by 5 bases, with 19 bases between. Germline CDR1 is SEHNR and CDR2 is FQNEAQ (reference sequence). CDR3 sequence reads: CASSLAWFRLGEETQYF. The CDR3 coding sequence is TGTGCCAGCAGCTTAGCGTGGTTCAGGCTAGGGGAGGAGACCCAGTACTTC.

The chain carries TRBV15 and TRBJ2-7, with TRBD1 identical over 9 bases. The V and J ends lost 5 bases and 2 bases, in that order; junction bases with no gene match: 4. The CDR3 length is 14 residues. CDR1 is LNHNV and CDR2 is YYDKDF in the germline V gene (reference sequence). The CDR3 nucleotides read TGTGCCACCAGCCCGGGACAGGGTCCCTACGAGCAGTACTTC. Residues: CATSPGQGPYEQYF.

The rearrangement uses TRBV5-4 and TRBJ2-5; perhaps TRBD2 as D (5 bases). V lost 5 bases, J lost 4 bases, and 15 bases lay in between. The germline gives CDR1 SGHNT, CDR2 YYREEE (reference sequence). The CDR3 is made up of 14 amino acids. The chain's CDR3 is CASSRLPRGETQYF. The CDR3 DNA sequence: TGTGCCAGCAGTCGACTCCCCCGGGGAGAGACCCAGTACTTC. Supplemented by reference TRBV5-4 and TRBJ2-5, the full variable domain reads ETGVTQSPTHLIKTRGQQVTLRCSSQSGHNTVSWYQQALGQGPQFIFQYYREEENGRGNFPPRFSGLQFPNYSSELNVNALELDDSALYLCASSRLPRGETQYFGPGTRLLVL.

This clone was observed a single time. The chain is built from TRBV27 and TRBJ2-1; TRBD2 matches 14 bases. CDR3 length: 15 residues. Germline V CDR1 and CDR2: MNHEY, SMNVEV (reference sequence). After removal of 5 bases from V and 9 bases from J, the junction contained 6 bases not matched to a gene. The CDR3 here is CASSAGTSGRSEQFF. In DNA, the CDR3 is TGTGCCAGCAGTGCCGGGACTAGCGGGAGATCTGAGCAGTTCTTC.

The CDR3 region is CASSPGGGTIYF. CDR3 coding DNA: TGTGCCAGCTCACCTGGGGGCGGCACCATATATTTT. This chain links TRBV18 with TRBJ1-3, with a possible D match to TRBD1 (6 bases). There are 12 residues in the CDR3. Per germline, CDR1 KGHSH and CDR2 LQKENI. V lost 3 bases to trimming and J lost 9 bases, with 9 bases between them. The variable domain in full, completed from reference TRBV18 and TRBJ1-3, reads NAGVMQNPRHLVRRRGQEARLRCSPMKGHSHVYWYRQLPEEGLKFMVYLQKENIIDESGMPKERFSAEFPKEGPSILRIQQVVRGDSAAYFCASSPGGGTIYFGEGSWLTVV.

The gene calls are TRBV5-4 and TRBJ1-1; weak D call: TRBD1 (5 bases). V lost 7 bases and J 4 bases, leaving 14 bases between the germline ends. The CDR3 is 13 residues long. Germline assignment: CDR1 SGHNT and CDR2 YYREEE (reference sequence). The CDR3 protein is CASGPGSGTEAFF. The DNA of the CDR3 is TGTGCCAGCGGACCAGGGAGCGGCACTGAAGCTTTCTTT.

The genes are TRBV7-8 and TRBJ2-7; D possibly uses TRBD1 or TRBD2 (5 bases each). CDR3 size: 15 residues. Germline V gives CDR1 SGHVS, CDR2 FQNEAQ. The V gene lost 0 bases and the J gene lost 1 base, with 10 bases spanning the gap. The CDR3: CASSLAGTRSYEQYF. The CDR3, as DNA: TGTGCCAGCAGCTTAGCCGGGACGAGATCCTACGAGCAGTACTTC. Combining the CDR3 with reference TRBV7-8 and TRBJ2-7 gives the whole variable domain GAGVSQSPRYKVAKRGQDVALRCDPISGHVSLFWYQQALGQGPEFLTYFQNEAQLDKSGLPSDRFFAERPEGSVSTLKIQRTQQEDSAVYLCASSLAGTRSYEQYFGPGTRLTVT.

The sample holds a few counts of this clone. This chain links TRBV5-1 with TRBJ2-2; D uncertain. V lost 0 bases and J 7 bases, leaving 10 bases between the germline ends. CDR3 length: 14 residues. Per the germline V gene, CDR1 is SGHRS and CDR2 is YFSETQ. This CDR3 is CASSLEHTLGELFF. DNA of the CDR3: TGCGCCAGCAGCTTGGAACACACACTCGGGGAGCTGTTTTTT.

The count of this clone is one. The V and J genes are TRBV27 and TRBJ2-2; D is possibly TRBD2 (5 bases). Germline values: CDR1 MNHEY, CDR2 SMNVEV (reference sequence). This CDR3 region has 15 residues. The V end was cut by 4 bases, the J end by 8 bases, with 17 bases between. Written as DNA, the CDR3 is TGTGCCAGCAGTTCAGCCCCCGGAGGTATGGGGGAGCTGTTTTTT. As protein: CASSSAPGGMGELFF.

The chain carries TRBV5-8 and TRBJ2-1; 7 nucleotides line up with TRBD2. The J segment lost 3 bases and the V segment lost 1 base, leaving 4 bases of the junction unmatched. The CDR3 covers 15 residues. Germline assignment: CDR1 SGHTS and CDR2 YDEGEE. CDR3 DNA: TGTGCCAGCAGCTTGCTAGCGGAGCGCTACAATGAGCAGTTCTTC. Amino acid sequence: CASSLLAERYNEQFF.

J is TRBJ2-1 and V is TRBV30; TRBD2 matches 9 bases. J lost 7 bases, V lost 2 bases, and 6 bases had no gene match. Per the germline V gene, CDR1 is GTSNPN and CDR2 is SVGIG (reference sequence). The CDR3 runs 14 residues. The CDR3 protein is CAWSIDSGSNEQFF. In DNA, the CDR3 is TGTGCCTGGAGTATAGATAGCGGGAGTAATGAGCAGTTCTTC.

CDR3 residues: CASSLDSTGGANVLTF. DNA of the CDR3: TGTGCCAGCAGCTTAGACTCTACAGGAGGGGCCAACGTCCTGACTTTC. The chain combines TRBV7-8 with TRBJ2-6; perhaps TRBD1 as D (5 bases). V was clipped by 1 base and J by 4 bases, with 11 bases between them. This CDR3 is built from 16 residues. Looked up from germline, CDR1 is SGHVS and CDR2 is FQNEAQ.

The CDR3 DNA follows: TGTGCCAGCAGCTCGAGCGGGAGGGGCACAGATACGCAGTATTTT. This sequence encodes CASSSSGRGTDTQYF. The chain employs TRBV7-9 and TRBJ2-3; 10 bases agree with TRBD2. From germline, CDR1 is SEHNR and CDR2 FQNEAQ (reference sequence). The CDR3 runs 15 residues. V dropped 4 bases and J dropped 1; count of bases not matched to a gene: 2.

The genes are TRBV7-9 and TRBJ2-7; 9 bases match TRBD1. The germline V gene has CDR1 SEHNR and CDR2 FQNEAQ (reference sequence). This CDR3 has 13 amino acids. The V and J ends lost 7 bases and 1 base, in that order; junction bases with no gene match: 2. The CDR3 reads CASTGTGSYEQYF. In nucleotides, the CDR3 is TGTGCCAGCACGGGGACAGGGTCCTACGAGCAGTACTTC.

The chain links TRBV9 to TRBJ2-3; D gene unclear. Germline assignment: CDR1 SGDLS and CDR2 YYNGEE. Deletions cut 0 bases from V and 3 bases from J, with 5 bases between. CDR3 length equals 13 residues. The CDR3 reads CASSVALTDTQYF. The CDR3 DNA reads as TGTGCCAGCAGCGTAGCGCTAACAGATACGCAGTATTTT.

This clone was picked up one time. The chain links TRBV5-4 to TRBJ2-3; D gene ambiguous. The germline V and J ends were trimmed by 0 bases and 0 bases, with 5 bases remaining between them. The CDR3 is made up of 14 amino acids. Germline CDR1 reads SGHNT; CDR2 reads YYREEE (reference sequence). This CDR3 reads CASSLGSSTDTQYF. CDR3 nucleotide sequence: TGTGCCAGCAGCTTGGGGTCCAGCACAGATACGCAGTATTTT.

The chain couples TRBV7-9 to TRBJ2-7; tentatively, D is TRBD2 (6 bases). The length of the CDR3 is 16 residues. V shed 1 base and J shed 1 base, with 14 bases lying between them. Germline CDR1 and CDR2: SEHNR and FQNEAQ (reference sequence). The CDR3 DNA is TGTGCCAGCAGCTTAGGGGGACTTTCCAATTCCTACGAGCAGTACTTC. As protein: CASSLGGLSNSYEQYF.

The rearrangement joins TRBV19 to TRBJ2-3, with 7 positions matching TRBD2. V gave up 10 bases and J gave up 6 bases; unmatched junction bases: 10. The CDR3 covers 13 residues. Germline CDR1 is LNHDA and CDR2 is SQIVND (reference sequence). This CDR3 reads CAIGTTATDTQYF. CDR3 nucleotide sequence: TGTGCCATTGGGACTACCGCTACGGATACGCAGTATTTT.

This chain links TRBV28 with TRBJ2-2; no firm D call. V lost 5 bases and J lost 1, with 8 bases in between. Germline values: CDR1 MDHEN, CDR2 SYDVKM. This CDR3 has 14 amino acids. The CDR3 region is CASSTSGNTGELFF. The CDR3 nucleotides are TGTGCCAGCAGTACCTCAGGGAACACCGGGGAGCTGTTTTTT. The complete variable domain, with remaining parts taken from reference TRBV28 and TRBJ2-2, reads DVKVTQSSRYLVKRTGEKVFLECVQDMDHENMFWYRQDPGLGLRLIYFSYDVKMKEKGDIPEGYSVSREKKERFSLILESASTNQTSMYLCASSTSGNTGELFFGEGSRLTVL.